These 28 T cell receptor beta chains came from one sample sequenced in a study of immune heterogeneity within non-small cell lung tumors. Amplification of the TCR beta CDR3 was achieved through multiplex PCR with 32 V and 13 J primers. TCRdb passed the multiplex PCR reads through MiXCR, listing each CDR3 protein once. This table has approximately 4,300 distinct CDR3 sequences, around a fifth appearing once. Template came from bulk tumor genomic DNA, at about 650 ng per sample. During surgery, several far-apart biopsies were obtained from every primary tumor. Samples came from untreated patients having curative surgery for newly diagnosed non-small cell lung cancer. Sequencing input: lung tumor tissue. All receptors come from a man between 65 and 80 years old with non-small cell lung cancer.

By its share, this clonotype is medium-sized. The chain is built from TRBV19 and TRBJ2-3, with 8 bases identical to TRBD1. Per the germline V gene, CDR1 is LNHDA and CDR2 is SQIVND (reference sequence). Trimming cost V 3 bases and J 4 bases; bases outside gene matches: 0. This CDR3 is built from 13 residues. The CDR3: CASSMTGADTQYF. DNA of the CDR3: TGTGCCAGTAGTATGACAGGGGCAGATACGCAGTATTTT.

This clonotype is termed medium-sized. This sequence joins TRBV6-1 and TRBJ2-7; 9 bases align to TRBD1. V was pared by 4 bases and J by 9 bases, with 13 bases of the junction left unmatched. From germline, CDR1 is MNHNS and CDR2 SASEGT. CDR3 length: 15 amino acids. CDR3 sequence: CASSAPGTGSLRQYF. The CDR3 DNA is TGTGCCAGCAGTGCCCCCGGGACAGGGTCTTTGAGGCAGTACTTC.

By frequency in the sample, this clonotype is medium-sized. The chain carries TRBV12-5 and TRBJ1-6; maybe TRBD1 (6 bases). Trimming cost V 7 bases and J 0 bases, with 13 bases left between them. The CDR3 extends over 16 amino acids. The germline V gene has CDR1 LGHNT and CDR2 FRNRAP. The CDR3 reads CASALRGVSYNSPLHF. The CDR3 DNA is TGTGCTAGTGCCCTAAGGGGGGTCTCCTATAATTCACCCCTCCACTTT. Complete variable domain (other parts from reference TRBV12-5 and TRBJ1-6): DARVTQTPRHKVTEMGQEVTMRCQPILGHNTVFWYRQTMMQGLELLAYFRNRAPLDDSGMPKDRFSAEMPDATLATLKIQPSEPRDSAVYFCASALRGVSYNSPLHFGNGTRLTVT.

This clonotype was seen more than once but under ten times. The chain couples TRBV7-9 to TRBJ1-2; TRBD1 might be the D (6 bases). CDR3 length: 14 amino acids. The V end was cut by 5 bases, the J end by 2 bases, with 12 bases between. Germline V gene lookup returns CDR1 SEHNR and CDR2 FQNEAQ (reference sequence). In DNA, the CDR3 is TGTGCCAGCAGCAAGGGGGGAGAGAACTATGGCTACACCTTC. Translating it yields CASSKGGENYGYTF.

In DNA, the CDR3 is TGTGCCAGCAGCCAAGATCTACCTAGCGGGAGCGATGAGCAGTTCTTC. Translating gives CASSQDLPSGSDEQFF. This chain joins TRBV4-2 and TRBJ2-1; TRBD2 matches 10 bases. J lost 8 bases, V lost 0 bases, and 7 bases had no gene match. The CDR3 spans 16 residues. From germline, CDR1 is LGHNA and CDR2 YNFKEQ.

Only a few counts were recorded for this clonotype. The chain is built from TRBV12-3 or TRBV12-4 and TRBJ2-1; D gene uncertain. The V end lost 4 bases, the J end lost 2 bases, and 6 bases lay between the germline ends. This CDR3 region has 13 residues. The CDR3 loop is CASSSTPYNEQFF. CDR3 coding DNA: TGTGCCAGCAGTTCTACTCCCTACAATGAGCAGTTCTTC.

This chain links TRBV5-6 with TRBJ2-2; D might be TRBD1 (6 bases). Germline V gives CDR1 SGHDT, CDR2 YYEEEE. The CDR3 extends over 15 amino acids. Trimming removed 3 bases from V and 2 bases from J, with 11 bases in between. CDR3 sequence (DNA): TGTGCCAGCAGCTCCTGGACAGACAACACCGGGGAGCTGTTTTTT. This translates into CASSSWTDNTGELFF.

Relative to its sample, this clonotype is medium-sized. This chain uses TRBV2 with TRBJ1-1, with D unresolved. CDR1 and CDR2 from the germline V gene are SNHLY and FYNNEI. The length of the CDR3 is 15 residues. V was clipped by 4 bases and J by 5 bases, with 17 bases between them. The CDR3 DNA reads TGTGCCAGCAGTGGTCTAGGCACAGAGTTGACTGAAGCTTTCTTT. This codes for CASSGLGTELTEAFF.

By its share, this clonotype is medium-sized. The genes are TRBV4-1 and TRBJ1-5; no firm D call. Per germline, CDR1 MGHRA and CDR2 YSYEKL. V was trimmed by 4 bases and J by 2 bases, leaving 12 bases between them. The CDR3 length is 15 residues. Here the CDR3 DNA reads TGCGCCAGCAGCCGGTCGGACGCGGGCAATCAGCCCCAGCATTTT. Translated: CASSRSDAGNQPQHF.

This clonotype is categorized as medium-sized (0.01 to 0.1%). The genes are TRBV6-1 and TRBJ1-1; D is perhaps TRBD1 (6 bases). The CDR3 loop spans 13 amino acids. The germline gives CDR1 MNHNS, CDR2 SASEGT. V was trimmed by 7 bases and J by 6 bases, leaving 15 bases between them. The CDR3 reads CASNKQGGAEAFF. Here the CDR3 DNA reads TGTGCCAGCAACAAACAGGGAGGCGCTGAAGCTTTCTTT.

This clonotype was seen a handful of times. The chain employs TRBV2 and TRBJ1-3; 7 nucleotides align to TRBD1. Germline CDR1 is SNHLY and CDR2 is FYNNEI. V gave up 7 bases and J gave up 4 bases; unmatched junction bases: 7. This CDR3 is built from 14 residues. CDR3 loop: CASNRGTAGNTIYF. In nucleotides, the CDR3 is TGTGCCAGCAACCGGGGGACAGCGGGAAACACCATATATTTT.

By frequency in the sample, this clonotype is medium-sized (0.01 to 0.1%). The rearrangement uses TRBV4-1 and TRBJ1-5; D not resolved. The V end was cut by 0 bases, the J end by 4 bases, with 13 bases between. CDR1 and CDR2 (germline): MGHRA, YSYEKL. This CDR3 comprises 16 residues. CDR3 sequence reads: CASSQDRTVVNQPQHF. The DNA for the CDR3 is TGCGCCAGCAGCCAAGATAGGACGGTAGTTAATCAGCCCCAGCATTTT.

This chain connects TRBV11-2 to TRBJ1-2, with 7 bases that match TRBD1. After removal of 5 bases from V and 2 bases from J, the junction contained 8 bases not matched to a gene. This CDR3 contains 15 residues. CDR1 is SGHAT, CDR2 FQNNGV, per germline. Written as DNA, the CDR3 is TGTGCCAGCAGCGACGACAGGGTCCCGAACTATGGCTACACCTTC. Translated: CASSDDRVPNYGYTF. Looking up the rest from reference TRBV11-2 and TRBJ1-2 gives the full variable domain: EAGVAQSPRYKIIEKRQSVAFWCNPISGHATLYWYQQILGQGPKLLIQFQNNGVVDDSQLPKDRFSAERLKGVDSTLKIQPAKLEDSAVYLCASSDDRVPNYGYTFGSGTRLTVV.

This clonotype is deemed medium-sized. The chain couples TRBV11-2 to TRBJ2-5; 9 bases agree with TRBD2. The germline gives CDR1 SGHAT, CDR2 FQNNGV. There are 18 residues in the CDR3. Unmatched junction bases numbered 14, after V lost 1 base and J lost 5 bases. The CDR3 nucleotides read TGTGCCAGCAGCTTAGCGTTTAAGCGGGGGGCCCTTCAGGAGACCCAGTACTTC. Translation gives CASSLAFKRGALQETQYF. Full variable domain (remainder filled in from reference TRBV11-2 and TRBJ2-5): EAGVAQSPRYKIIEKRQSVAFWCNPISGHATLYWYQQILGQGPKLLIQFQNNGVVDDSQLPKDRFSAERLKGVDSTLKIQPAKLEDSAVYLCASSLAFKRGALQETQYFGPGTRLLVL.

This clonotype has only a few counts. One junction end does not reproduce the germline sequence, and a read error may be involved. This chain connects TRBV14 to TRBJ2-5; 7 bases are a match to TRBD1. Per the germline V gene, CDR1 is SGHDN and CDR2 is FVKESK. CDR3 length: 13 residues. This CDR3 reads CVSTTGAGETQYF. The CDR3 DNA follows: TGTGTCAGCACCACAGGGGCGGGTGAGACCCAGTACTTC.

A word on this clonotype: In this CDR3 the conserved last residue, phenylalanine or tryptophan, is missing, so a read error is likely. V usage is TRBV20-1 and J usage is TRBJ1-2; D is uncertain. Germline V gene lookup returns CDR1 DFQATT and CDR2 SNEGSKA (reference sequence). The V end was cut by 0 bases, the J end by 5 bases, with 13 bases between. This CDR3 contains 14 residues. The CDR3 DNA reads TGCAGTGCTAGAGAAGTGGCAGACCGATATGGCTACACCCTC. As protein: CSAREVADRYGYTL.

This clonotype was picked up a small number of times. Mismatch with germline at one junction end may stem from a read error. CDR3 loop: CASAWDGGDYYEQHF. CDR3 coding DNA: TGTGCCAGCGCTTGGGACGGCGGCGATTACTACGAGCAGCACTTC. This chain joins TRBV19 and TRBJ2-7; D is possibly TRBD1 or TRBD2 (5 bases each). CDR1 LNHDA and CDR2 SQIVND come from the germline V gene (reference sequence). The CDR3 loop spans 15 amino acids.

Within the sample, this clonotype is medium-sized. This rearrangement joins TRBV19 to TRBJ2-5, with D unresolved. Trimming took off 6 bases at V and 3 bases at J, with 11 bases between the two ends. This CDR3 has 13 amino acids. Germline lookup yields CDR1 LNHDA and CDR2 SQIVND (reference sequence). The CDR3: CASRQQNEETQYF. The CDR3 nucleotides read TGTGCCAGTAGGCAACAGAATGAAGAGACCCAGTACTTC.

The chain is built from TRBV6-1 and TRBJ1-1, with a possible D match to TRBD1 (6 bases). Germline V gene lookup returns CDR1 MNHNS and CDR2 SASEGT. V lost 7 bases, J lost 4 bases, and 19 bases lay in between. The CDR3 consists of 15 residues. CDR3 DNA sequence: TGTGCCAGCAAAAAACGGGGGGCTGCGGGCACTGAAGCTTTCTTT. Protein: CASKKRGAAGTEAFF.

The chain uses TRBV5-5 and TRBJ1-4, with 7 bases that match TRBD1. The CDR3 is made up of 14 amino acids. The trim removed 3 bases at V and 5 bases at J, leaving 4 bases unmatched. The V gene's germline CDR1 is SGHKS and CDR2 YYEKEE (reference sequence). CDR3 bases: TGTGCCAGCAGCTCGGGACAGTCGAATGAAAAACTGTTTTTT. This translates into CASSSGQSNEKLFF. Looking up the rest from reference TRBV5-5 and TRBJ1-4 gives the full variable domain: DAGVTQSPTHLIKTRGQQVTLRCSPISGHKSVSWYQQVLGQGPQFIFQYYEKEERGRGNFPDRFSARQFPNYSSELNVNALLLGDSALYLCASSSGQSNEKLFFGSGTQLSVL.

V usage is TRBV7-8 and J usage is TRBJ2-1, with a tentative D call TRBD1 (6 bases). V gave up 1 base and J gave up 4 bases, with 14 bases separating them. CDR3 size: 16 residues. Per the germline V gene, CDR1 is SGHVS and CDR2 is FQNEAQ. CDR3: CASSLGRAGAYNEQFF. CDR3 in DNA: TGTGCCAGCAGCTTAGGCCGAGCAGGGGCGTACAATGAGCAGTTCTTC.

In its sample, this clonotype is medium-sized. The rearrangement uses TRBV9 and TRBJ2-7; 11 bases map to TRBD1. CDR3 length equals 15 residues. The germline V gene has CDR1 SGDLS and CDR2 YYNGEE. Trimming at V came to 0 bases and at J to 7 bases, leaving 6 bases not matched to a gene. This CDR3 reads CASSVGGTGGREQYF. CDR3 bases: TGTGCCAGCAGCGTAGGAGGGACAGGGGGGCGGGAGCAGTACTTC. The full variable domain, rest sourced from reference TRBV9 and TRBJ2-7, is DSGVTQTPKHLITATGQRVTLRCSPRSGDLSVYWYQQSLDQGLQFLIQYYNGEERAKGNILERFSAQQFPDLHSELNLSSLELGDSALYFCASSVGGTGGREQYFGPGTRLTVT.

The sample holds a few counts of this clonotype. This sequence joins TRBV19 and TRBJ1-5; TRBD1 matches at 11 bases. V lost 4 bases and J lost 4; bases outside the gene matches: 9. Per the germline V gene, CDR1 is LNHDA and CDR2 is SQIVND (reference sequence). The CDR3 covers 17 residues. Here the CDR3 DNA reads TGTGCCAGTAGTAAACCTCCGGACAGGGGGCCGAATCAGCCCCAGCATTTT. This translates into CASSKPPDRGPNQPQHF.

This clonotype rates as medium-sized. J is TRBJ2-6 and V is TRBV15, with 8 bases matching TRBD1. Per germline, CDR1 LNHNV and CDR2 YYDKDF (reference sequence). This CDR3 comprises 16 residues. V was clipped by 5 bases and J by 0 bases; unmatched bases: 3. The CDR3 nucleotides are TGTGCCACCAGCCCAACAGGGGGCTCTGGGGCCAACGTCCTGACTTTC. The encoded protein is CATSPTGGSGANVLTF.

Comment on this clonotype: A read error may explain this, as a much larger clone is one base away. The chain employs TRBV29-1 and TRBJ2-1; 10 bases match TRBD2. Germline CDR1 is SQVTM and CDR2 is ANQGSEA. CDR3 length: 14 residues. V gave up 8 bases and J gave up 6 bases; unmatched junction bases: 10. DNA for the CDR3: TGCAGCTTCGCCACTAGCGGGAACACCAATGAGCAGTTCTTC. It specifies CSFATSGNTNEQFF.

Regarding this clonotype: Just one base apart from a much larger clone, this may be a read error. The chain is built from TRBV28 and TRBJ1-2; D perhaps matches TRBD1 (5 bases). In germline, CDR1 is MDHEN, CDR2 SYDVKM. Trimming took off 3 bases at V and 6 bases at J, with 8 bases between the two ends. This CDR3 is 12 amino acids long. The CDR3: CASSFGGNGYTF. The CDR3, as DNA: TGTGCCAGCAGTTTTGGGGGAAATGGCTACACCTTC.

By share, this clonotype ranks as medium-sized (0.01 to 0.1%). The CDR3 is CASSLRPWNTGELFF. CDR3 DNA sequence: TGTGCCAGCAGCCTAAGGCCATGGAACACCGGGGAGCTGTTTTTT. The chain is built from TRBV7-8 and TRBJ2-2; unclear D gene. This CDR3 spans 15 amino acids. Germline V gene data show CDR1 as SGHVS and CDR2 as FQNEAQ. The V end lost 5 bases, the J end lost 1 base, and 11 bases lay between the germline ends.

In this sample, this clonotype is medium-sized. The rearrangement joins TRBV6-1 to TRBJ1-1; D perhaps matches TRBD1 (5 bases). The germline CDR1 and CDR2 sequences are MNHNS and SASEGT. The CDR3 runs 14 residues. Trimming left V 5 bases short and J 4 bases short, with 14 bases between. The CDR3 DNA sequence: TGTGCCAGCAGTTTGAGGGGATCGGGCACTGAAGCTTTCTTT. It codes for CASSLRGSGTEAFF.